These 18 T cell receptor beta chains originate from one sample sequenced in a study of blood T cell repertoires in COVID-19. Generated by immunoSEQ multiplex PCR, the TCRdb table keeps only in-frame clones and is missing some. Here the sample spans 45,000 to 50,000 clones, 85% to 90% being singletons. The sample consisted of peripheral blood. These receptors were collected from an elderly woman with COVID-19, enrolled during active disease.

The chain uses TRBV2 and TRBJ1-5, with TRBD1 as a possible D gene (5 bases). CDR1 and CDR2 (germline): SNHLY, FYNNEI. This CDR3 region has 15 residues. Trimming took off 4 bases at V and 2 bases at J, with 12 bases between the two ends. In DNA form, the CDR3 reads TGTGCCAGCAGTGCACAGGCCATAGGCAATCAGCCCCAGCATTTT. Its translation: CASSAQAIGNQPQHF. Complete variable domain (other parts from reference TRBV2 and TRBJ1-5): EPEVTQTPSHQVTQMGQEVILRCVPISNHLYFYWYRQILGQKVEFLVSFYNNEISEKSEIFDDQFSVERPDGSNFTLKIRSTKLEDSAMYFCASSAQAIGNQPQHFGDGTRLSIL.

V gene TRBV24-1 combines with J gene TRBJ1-2, with TRBD1 matching over 10 bases. The CDR3 totals 16 residues. Germline CDR1 and CDR2: KGHDR and SFDVKD. Trimming removed 2 bases from V and 5 bases from J; junction bases left unmatched: 7. CDR3 in DNA: TGTGCCACCAGTGATTCCACACGGGGACAGGGGTATGGCTACACCTTC. Its protein product is CATSDSTRGQGYGYTF.

The rearrangement uses TRBV4-2 and TRBJ2-3, with 9 bases that match TRBD2. The CDR3 has 15 residues. Trimming cost V 7 bases and J 0 bases; bases outside gene matches: 5. Per germline, CDR1 LGHNA and CDR2 YNFKEQ. The CDR3 is CASTPSGASTDTQYF. CDR3 coding DNA: TGTGCCAGCACTCCTAGCGGGGCAAGCACAGATACGCAGTATTTT.

The chain combines TRBV5-1 with TRBJ2-1; 11 nucleotides line up with TRBD2. The CDR3 totals 16 residues. J gave up 1 base and V 7 bases, and 7 bases lay outside the gene matches. Germline V gene data show CDR1 as SGHRS and CDR2 as YFSETQ. This chain's CDR3 is CASGELAGGSYNEQFF. In nucleotides, the CDR3 is TGCGCCAGCGGGGAGCTAGCGGGGGGATCCTACAATGAGCAGTTCTTC.

The chain combines TRBV5-1 with TRBJ1-6; D is unresolved. V shed 4 bases and J shed 7 bases, with 15 bases lying between them. Germline V gene lookup returns CDR1 SGHRS and CDR2 YFSETQ. The CDR3 length is 15 residues. The CDR3: CASSPLVPGNSPLHF. The CDR3 coding sequence is TGCGCCAGCAGCCCCTTGGTACCCGGGAATTCACCCCTCCACTTT.

CDR3: CASSLAQVNYGYTF. CDR3 bases: TGTGCCAGCAGCTTGGCCCAGGTTAACTATGGCTACACCTTC. The chain has TRBV5-6 and TRBJ1-2; D remains unclear. This CDR3 comprises 14 residues. In germline, CDR1 is SGHDT, CDR2 YYEEEE. Trimming stripped 0 bases from V and 1 base from J, with 7 bases between.

The chain carries TRBV7-2 and TRBJ1-4; 8 bases are a match to TRBD1. With V trimmed by 2 bases and J by 2 bases, 7 bases remained unmatched. This CDR3 has 17 amino acids. Per germline, CDR1 SGHTA and CDR2 FQGNSA. The CDR3 coding sequence is TGTGCCAGCAGCTTAAGGGCAGGGGGCGCCACTAATGAAAAACTGTTTTTT. Translating gives CASSLRAGGATNEKLFF.

The chain couples TRBV28 to TRBJ2-7, with TRBD2 matching over 14 bases. Unmatched junction bases numbered 3, after V lost 2 bases and J lost 6 bases. In germline, CDR1 is MDHEN, CDR2 SYDVKM. The CDR3 runs to 15 residues. The CDR3 sequence is CASSLRGLAGGEQYF. The CDR3 nucleotides read TGTGCCAGCAGTTTACGCGGACTAGCGGGAGGCGAGCAGTACTTC.

The chain has TRBV5-1 and TRBJ2-7; 11 bases agree with TRBD2. With V trimmed by 2 bases and J by 4 bases, 2 bases remained unmatched. Germline V gene lookup returns CDR1 SGHRS and CDR2 YFSETQ. The CDR3 spans 14 residues. In DNA, the CDR3 is TGCGCCAGCAGCTTTAGCGGGGGGGCTTACGAGCAGTACTTC. This translates into CASSFSGGAYEQYF.

V and J are TRBV5-4 and TRBJ2-7, with a tentative D call TRBD1 (6 bases). Germline-derived CDR1 and CDR2 are SGHNT and YYREEE (reference sequence). CDR3 length: 13 amino acids. V lost 3 bases to trimming and J lost 4 bases, with 11 bases between them. The CDR3 protein is CASSSGQRYEQYF. The CDR3 DNA follows: TGTGCCAGCAGCTCCGGACAGAGGTACGAGCAGTACTTC.

The V and J genes are TRBV28 and TRBJ2-7; 8 bases map to TRBD2. This CDR3 region has 16 residues. J lost 2 bases, V lost 2 bases, and 8 bases had no gene match. Germline loops: CDR1 MDHEN, CDR2 SYDVKM. CDR3 coding DNA: TGTGCCAGCAGTTTAGGACGGCGGGAGGTCACCTACGAGCAGTACTTC. It is translated as CASSLGRREVTYEQYF.

This clone was seen more than once but under ten times. The chain employs TRBV7-9 and TRBJ1-1; D not certain. Trimming cost V 1 base and J 2 bases, with 8 bases left between them. This CDR3 spans 14 amino acids. The germline gives CDR1 SEHNR, CDR2 FQNEAQ (reference sequence). As DNA, the CDR3 is TGTGCCAGCAGCTTAGACAGTGTCAACACTGAAGCTTTCTTT. Amino acids: CASSLDSVNTEAFF.

This clone came up a few times. This chain connects TRBV18 to TRBJ1-5; TRBD1 matches at 8 bases. Germline V gene data show CDR1 as KGHSH and CDR2 as LQKENI. The CDR3 covers 13 residues. The V gene end was trimmed by 11 bases and the J gene end by 6 bases; junction bases not matched to a gene: 9. In DNA, the CDR3 is TGTGCCGCTTCAGGGGGCGGAAGTCAGCCCCAGCATTTT. This sequence encodes CAASGGGSQPQHF.

The V gene is TRBV28, the J gene TRBJ1-1; TRBD1 might be the D (5 bases). V lost 6 bases, J lost 12 bases, and 17 bases lay in between. Germline V gene sequence: CDR1 MDHEN, CDR2 SYDVKM. The CDR3 is 12 amino acids. The CDR3 nucleotides read TGTGCCAGCAGCCTAAGGGCAGGGCACCCTTTCTTT. It yields the protein CASSLRAGHPFF.

The gene calls are TRBV7-9 and TRBJ1-1; TRBD1 aligns across 7 bases. Unmatched junction bases numbered 10, after V lost 5 bases and J lost 4 bases. Germline V lookup: CDR1 SEHNR, CDR2 FQNEAQ (reference sequence). This CDR3 has 15 amino acids. CDR3 protein: CASSSLGGAVTEAFF. The CDR3 DNA reads as TGTGCCAGCAGCAGCTTAGGGGGCGCGGTCACTGAAGCTTTCTTT. Looking up the rest from reference TRBV7-9 and TRBJ1-1 gives the full variable domain: DTGVSQNPRHKITKRGQNVTFRCDPISEHNRLYWYRQTLGQGPEFLTYFQNEAQLEKSRLLSDRFSAERPKGSFSTLEIQRTEQGDSAMYLCASSSLGGAVTEAFFGQGTRLTVV.

This sequence joins TRBV5-6 and TRBJ2-3; 7 bases map to TRBD1. Germline lookup yields CDR1 SGHDT and CDR2 YYEEEE. The trim removed 2 bases at V and 1 base at J, leaving 13 bases unmatched. This CDR3 is 18 amino acids long. The CDR3 loop reads CASSFYYTGASRTDTQYF. The CDR3 DNA is TGTGCCAGCAGCTTTTACTATACAGGGGCCAGTCGCACAGATACGCAGTATTTT.

This chain links TRBV5-5 with TRBJ1-2; the match to TRBD1 covers 7 bases. Trimming at V came to 1 base and at J to 7 bases, leaving 13 bases not matched to a gene. In germline, CDR1 is SGHKS, CDR2 YYEKEE (reference sequence). CDR3 length: 16 amino acids. CDR3 in amino acids: CASSLTVGAGGSGYTF. In DNA form, the CDR3 reads TGTGCCAGCAGCTTGACGGTCGGGGCAGGGGGGTCTGGCTACACCTTC.

This clone has more than one count but fewer than ten. The V call is TRBV9, the J call TRBJ2-1, with 9 nucleotides matching TRBD2. J was trimmed by 3 bases and V by 5 bases; bases with no gene match: 3. The germline gives CDR1 SGDLS, CDR2 YYNGEE. The CDR3 extends over 14 amino acids. The CDR3 protein is CASRNSGSYNEQFF. CDR3 in DNA: TGTGCCAGCAGGAATAGCGGGAGCTACAATGAGCAGTTCTTC. The full variable domain, with the rest looked up from reference TRBV9 and TRBJ2-1, is DSGVTQTPKHLITATGQRVTLRCSPRSGDLSVYWYQQSLDQGLQFLIQYYNGEERAKGNILERFSAQQFPDLHSELNLSSLELGDSALYFCASRNSGSYNEQFFGPGTRLTVL.